The rows below give T cell receptor beta chains drawn from one sample of a study of molecular identifiers for immune sequencing clone quantification. From the PCR reads, TCRdb called clonotypes with MiXCR, one entry per CDR3 protein. The table has more than 550,000 distinct CDR3 sequences, about 25% seen once; the top ten hold approximately 0.75%. The sample comprised naive CD8+ T cells from blood, with Jurkat cell RNA spiked in. All receptors derive from a human donor in good health. Some libraries in this study had Jurkat cell RNA spiked in. The CDR3 runs from the conserved cysteine through the conserved F or W. D genes are given only for firm matches. A row's size may be missing; if present it is once, few, many or a size class.

NA,many,TRBV4-1,TRBJ2-5,TGCGCCAGCAGCCAAGGCAGGGAAGAGACCCAGTACTTC,CASSQGREETQYF
TRBD2,many,TRBV4-1,TRBJ2-3,TGCGCCAGCAGCCAAGACGGAAGGGCTAGCGGTAGAGATACGCAGTATTTT,CASSQDGRASGRDTQYF
NA,few,TRBV24-1,TRBJ2-7,TGTGCCACCGAGGACAACTACGGGGACGAGCAGTACTTC,CATEDNYGDEQYF
NA,NA,TRBV7-2,TRBJ2-3,TGTGCCAGCAGCTTAGGGCAGCAGTCTAGCACCAATACGCAGTATTTT,CASSLGQQSSTNTQYF
NA,NA,TRBV19,TRBJ1-2,TGTGCCAGTATCCCGGCACCGGGGAGCTATGGCTACACCTTC,CASIPAPGSYGYTF
NA,many,TRBV4-1,TRBJ2-4,TGCGCCAGCAGCCAAGATGGGGGCCGCCAAAACATTCAGTACTTC,CASSQDGGRQNIQYF
TRBD2,NA,TRBV27,TRBJ2-7,TGTGCCAGCAGTTTAGCAGCGGGAGCCCACGAGCAGTACTTC,CASSLAAGAHEQYF
NA,NA,TRBV7-3,TRBJ2-1,TGTGCCCGCCGCCCCCGGGTGCCGGGGCGGGTCTACAATGAGCAGTTCTTC,CARRPRVPGRVYNEQFF
NA,NA,TRBV27,TRBJ2-7,TGTGCCAGCAGTTTAGGGCAGGTGTACGACCAGTACTTC,CASSLGQVYDQYF
NA,many,TRBV14,TRBJ1-1,TGTGCCAAATCCAACACTGAAGCTTTCTTT,CAKSNTEAFF
TRBD1,many,TRBV9,TRBJ2-3,TGTGCCAGCAGCGCAGACAGGGGAGCCCGCACAGATACGCAGTATTTT,CASSADRGARTDTQYF
NA,NA,TRBV4-3,TRBJ1-4,TGCGCCAGCAGCCAAGATGGTGCAACTAATGAAAAACTGTTTTTT,CASSQDGATNEKLFF
TRBD1,few,TRBV9,TRBJ2-6,TGTGCCAGCAGCCACCCGACAGGGTTCGGGGCCAACGTCCTGACTTTC,CASSHPTGFGANVLTF
NA,few,TRBV28,TRBJ2-1,TGTGCCAGCAGTTCAGCGGGTATCTACAATGAGCAGTTCTTC,CASSSAGIYNEQFF
NA,NA,TRBV28,TRBJ1-2,TGTGCCTGCAGTTGGCGGGACACTAACTATGGCTACACCTTC,CACSWRDTNYGYTF
TRBD2,NA,TRBV19,TRBJ2-1,TGTGCCAGTAGTCCAAGACTAGCGGGGGTATTATACAATGAGCAGCTCTTC,CASSPRLAGVLYNEQLF
NA,NA,TRBV7-9,TRBJ2-1,TGTGCCAGCAGCTTATCTAGTAGCGATAATGAGCAGTTCTTC,CASSLSSSDNEQFF
NA,NA,TRBV11-2,TRBJ2-7,TGTGCCAGCAGCTTATTAGACATCCACGAGCAGTACTTC,CASSLLDIHEQYF
TRBD1,many,TRBV19,TRBJ1-1,TGTGCCAGTAGTATAGTTCCCTTCCACAGGGGTAACACTGAAGCTTTCTTT,CASSIVPFHRGNTEAFF
TRBD2,few,TRBV4-3,TRBJ2-5,TGCGCCAGCAGCCAAGATTGCCGGTTGCTAGCGGGGTACGAGACCCAGTACTTC,CASSQDCRLLAGYETQYF
NA,few,TRBV7-9,TRBJ2-7,TGTGCCAGCAGCGGACTTTCTGGGAGTGGTTACGAGCAGTACTTC,CASSGLSGSGYEQYF
NA,many,TRBV20-1,TRBJ2-3,TGCAGTGCTCCCGGATACACAGATACGCAGTATTTT,CSAPGYTDTQYF
TRBD1,NA,TRBV12-3/TRBV12-4,TRBJ2-1,TGTGCCAGCAGCTACCGGGACAGGTTCTACAATGAGCAGTTCTTC,CASSYRDRFYNEQFF